Below are 18 T cell receptor beta chains sequenced from a single sample in a study of T-cell memory formation after mild COVID-19. MiXCR was run by TCRdb on the 5' RACE reads, yielding one entry per CDR3 protein. The repertoire includes 550,000 to 600,000 distinct CDR3 sequences, roughly 20% of them detected once, and around 9.2% sits in the top ten. The sample taken for sequencing was PBMCs or a T cell subset sorted from them (not recorded which). The receptors here all came from an adult woman who had mild COVID-19 (a few samples of this study predate the infection). Cell type and time point are not known.

This clonotype came up a few times. The gene calls are TRBV5-1 and TRBJ1-2; D gene unclear. CDR3 length equals 15 residues. The germline gives CDR1 SGHRS, CDR2 YFSETQ. Trimming shortened V by 0 bases and J by 0 bases, and 9 bases separated the two germline ends. Here the CDR3 DNA reads TGCGCCAGCAGCTTGGGACCGGAAGCTAACTATGGCTACACCTTC. It encodes CASSLGPEANYGYTF.

In its sample, this clonotype was seen a few times. CDR3 sequence (DNA): TGTGCCAGCAGCCAAGAGGGCCAAGAGACCCAGTACTTC. It codes for CASSQEGQETQYF. The chain carries TRBV4-2 and TRBJ2-5; no firm D call. V dropped 0 bases and J dropped 1 base, with 3 bases sitting between them. CDR3 length: 13 amino acids. Germline loops: CDR1 LGHNA, CDR2 YNFKEQ.

The chain couples TRBV7-2 to TRBJ2-3; the D is unclear. V gave up 5 bases and J gave up 3 bases, with 12 bases separating them. Germline V gene lookup returns CDR1 SGHTA and CDR2 FQGNSA. The CDR3 covers 14 residues. As DNA, the CDR3 is TGTGCCAGCAGCGATCAGAGTGCGACAGATACGCAGTATTTT. This sequence encodes CASSDQSATDTQYF.

This clonotype appeared a few times. The V and J genes are TRBV24-1 and TRBJ1-5; D unresolved. CDR3 length: 13 amino acids. V lost 5 bases to trimming and J lost 2 bases, with 6 bases between them. Germline-derived CDR1 and CDR2 are KGHDR and SFDVKD. The CDR3 is CATSALGNQPQHF. Written as DNA, the CDR3 is TGTGCCACCAGTGCCCTAGGCAATCAGCCCCAGCATTTT.

This clonotype was picked up a small number of times. The chain combines TRBV12-3 or TRBV12-4 with TRBJ2-7; TRBD2 matches 11 bases. The CDR3 is 17 residues long. Unmatched junction bases numbered 10, after V lost 4 bases and J lost 2 bases. CDR3 protein: CASSYLAGGFPTYEQYF. CDR3 nucleotides: TGTGCCAGCAGTTACCTAGCGGGAGGCTTTCCAACCTACGAGCAGTACTTC.

As regards this clonotype: A junction end diverges from the germline sequence, so it may reflect a read error. The chain combines TRBV11-2 with TRBJ2-5; D uncertain. This CDR3 is built from 14 residues. Germline V gene data show CDR1 as SGHAT and CDR2 as FQNNGV. The chain's CDR3 is CASSLEAQMETQYF. The CDR3 DNA sequence: TGTGCCAGCAGCCTAGAGGCTCAGATGGAGACCCAGTACTTC.

The V and J genes are TRBV20-1 and TRBJ2-3; the D is unclear. From germline, CDR1 is DFQATT and CDR2 SNEGSKA (reference sequence). The V end lost 3 bases, the J end lost 1 base, and 20 bases lay between the germline ends. This CDR3 region has 17 residues. The CDR3 protein is CSARLTEGIRRTDTQYF. CDR3 in DNA: TGCAGTGCTAGGTTAACGGAAGGCATTCGGCGCACAGATACGCAGTATTTT.

This clonotype was counted at least ten times. The V gene is TRBV7-7, the J gene TRBJ2-6; the D is unclear. The CDR3 spans 13 residues. CDR1 and CDR2 from the germline V gene are SSHAT and FNYEAQ (reference sequence). V was pared by 2 bases and J by 4 bases, with 3 bases between. CDR3 protein: CASSLPGANVLTF. The CDR3 bases are TGTGCCAGCAGCTTACCCGGGGCCAACGTCCTGACTTTC.

There are a few counts of this clonotype. V is TRBV4-1 and J is TRBJ2-7, with D possibly TRBD2 on 6 matching bases. V was clipped by 3 bases and J by 1 base, with 10 bases between them. This CDR3 is 14 amino acids long. CDR1 MGHRA and CDR2 YSYEKL come from the germline V gene. As DNA, the CDR3 is TGCGCCAGCAGCCACGCCGGGAGTTCCTACGAGCAGTACTTC. It yields the protein CASSHAGSSYEQYF.

This chain joins TRBV11-3 and TRBJ2-1, with 7 nucleotides matching TRBD2. The V and J ends lost 4 bases and 9 bases, in that order; junction bases with no gene match: 6. CDR3 length: 13 residues. Germline assignment: CDR1 SGHNT and CDR2 YENEEA. Here the CDR3 reads CASSWGGSGEQFF. DNA of the CDR3: TGTGCCAGCAGCTGGGGGGGGAGTGGTGAGCAGTTCTTC. The full variable domain, with the rest looked up from reference TRBV11-3 and TRBJ2-1, is EAGVVQSPRYKIIEKKQPVAFWCNPISGHNTLYWYLQNLGQGPELLIRYENEEAVDDSQLPKDRFSAERLKGVDSTLKIQPAELGDSAVYLCASSWGGSGEQFFGPGTRLTVL.

The CDR3 coding sequence is TGTGCCAGCAGCCGATCGGGGTTGGAAAACATTCAGTACTTC. It specifies CASSRSGLENIQYF. The chain has TRBV6-2 or TRBV6-3 and TRBJ2-4; weak D call: TRBD2 (5 bases). Trimming removed 6 bases from V and 5 bases from J, with 14 bases in between. In germline, CDR1 is MNHEY, CDR2 SVGEGT. This CDR3 has 14 residues.

The V gene is TRBV5-5, the J gene TRBJ2-3; the D is unclear. The V end lost 4 bases, the J end lost 4 bases, and 10 bases lay between the germline ends. In germline, CDR1 is SGHKS, CDR2 YYEKEE (reference sequence). The CDR3 extends over 13 amino acids. The CDR3 DNA follows: TGTGCCAGCAGCGGTGACTGGTCAGATACGCAGTATTTT. Amino acid sequence: CASSGDWSDTQYF.

This clonotype was observed a few times. The rearrangement links TRBV20-1 to TRBJ2-7; no clear D. V was pared by 3 bases and J by 3 bases, with 12 bases between. The germline CDR1 and CDR2 sequences are DFQATT and SNEGSKA (reference sequence). The CDR3 has 13 residues. This chain's CDR3 is CSASNSLFYEQYF. The DNA of the CDR3 is TGCAGTGCTAGTAACAGTCTTTTCTACGAGCAGTACTTC.

The table lists this clonotype with a few counts. V and J are TRBV14 and TRBJ2-1; no clear D gene. Germline V gene data show CDR1 as SGHDN and CDR2 as FVKESK. The V end lost 0 bases, the J end lost 3 bases, and 9 bases lay between the germline ends. This CDR3 has 15 residues. CDR3 in amino acids: CASSQDLGIYNEQFF. Here the CDR3 DNA reads TGTGCCAGCAGCCAAGATCTGGGCATCTACAATGAGCAGTTCTTC.

At least ten counts were recorded for this clonotype. The chain has TRBV7-2 and TRBJ1-6, with D hard to call. The V and J ends lost 4 bases and 0 bases respectively, with 10 bases between them. The CDR3 contains 16 residues. CDR1 SGHTA and CDR2 FQGNSA come from the germline V gene. The DNA of the CDR3 is TGTGCCAGCAGCTCGGCCAGGAGCTCCTATAATTCACCCCTCCACTTT. Protein: CASSSARSSYNSPLHF.

Only a few counts were recorded for this clonotype. The V call is TRBV7-9, the J call TRBJ2-1, with D unclear. Germline V lookup: CDR1 SEHNR, CDR2 FQNEAQ (reference sequence). The V gene lost 5 bases and the J gene lost 5 bases, with 7 bases spanning the gap. CDR3 size: 12 residues. DNA of the CDR3: TGTGCCAGCAGCCATTGGGACAATGAGCAGTTCTTC. Translated: CASSHWDNEQFF.

This clonotype was counted between two and nine times. This chain uses TRBV20-1 with TRBJ2-7, with no clear D. The V end was cut by 5 bases, the J end by 2 bases, with 16 bases between. Germline CDR1 and CDR2: DFQATT and SNEGSKA (reference sequence). The CDR3 runs to 14 residues. This CDR3 reads CSAETTVSPYEQYF. The CDR3 DNA sequence: TGCAGTGCTGAAACTACAGTATCTCCCTACGAGCAGTACTTC.

This clonotype turned up a few times. The gene calls are TRBV12-3 or TRBV12-4 and TRBJ1-6, with D possibly matching TRBD1 (5 bases). The length of the CDR3 is 14 residues. Trimming left V 6 bases short and J 10 bases short, with 16 bases between. For the CDR3, the DNA is TGTGCCAGCAGCCCACCGGGGCTCCGATCACCCCTCCACTTT. It yields the protein CASSPPGLRSPLHF.